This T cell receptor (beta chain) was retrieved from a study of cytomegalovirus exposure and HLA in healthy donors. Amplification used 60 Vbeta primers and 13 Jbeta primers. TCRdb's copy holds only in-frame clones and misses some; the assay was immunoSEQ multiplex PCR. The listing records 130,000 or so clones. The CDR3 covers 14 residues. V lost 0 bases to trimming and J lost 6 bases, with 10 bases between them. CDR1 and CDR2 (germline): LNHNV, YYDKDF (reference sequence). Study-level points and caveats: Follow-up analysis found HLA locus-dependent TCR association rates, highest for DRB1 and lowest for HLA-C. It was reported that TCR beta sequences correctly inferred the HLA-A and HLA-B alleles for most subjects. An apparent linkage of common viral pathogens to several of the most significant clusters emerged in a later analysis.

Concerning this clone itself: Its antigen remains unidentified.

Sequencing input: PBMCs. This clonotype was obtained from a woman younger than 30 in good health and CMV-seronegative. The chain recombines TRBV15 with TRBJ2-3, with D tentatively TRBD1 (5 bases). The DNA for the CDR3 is TGTGCCACCAGCAGAGACAGGGCACACGATACGCAGTATTTT. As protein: CATSRDRAHDTQYF.